Presented here are 13 T cell receptor beta chains from one specimen sequenced in a study of cytomegalovirus exposure and HLA in healthy donors. The PCR employed 60 Vbeta primers together with 13 Jbeta primers. Profiled with immunoSEQ multiplex PCR; TCRdb holds only in-frame clones, not every one. Found here are approximately 200,000 clones, 70% to 90% of them singletons; the top ten hold 1.3%. What was sequenced was PBMCs. The receptors shown here come from a human donor in good health.

This chain connects TRBV5-6 to TRBJ1-2; 12 bases fit TRBD1. J was trimmed by 8 bases and V by 2 bases; bases with no gene match: 7. From germline, CDR1 is SGHDT and CDR2 YYEEEE. This CDR3 is 15 amino acids long. The CDR3 here is CASSFTGTGGEGYTF. The CDR3 bases are TGTGCCAGCAGCTTTACCGGGACAGGGGGCGAAGGCTACACCTTC.

This chain uses TRBV28 with TRBJ2-1, with 9 bases lining up with TRBD1. J gave up 5 bases and V 5 bases, and 7 bases lay outside the gene matches. CDR1 and CDR2 (germline): MDHEN, SYDVKM. This CDR3 spans 15 amino acids. DNA of the CDR3: TGTGCCAGCAGTGTTAGAACAGGGGGCAACAATGAGCAGTTCTTC. Its translation: CASSVRTGGNNEQFF.

The V call is TRBV7-6, the J call TRBJ2-1; TRBD2 aligns across 10 bases. Trimming at V came to 5 bases and at J to 2 bases, leaving 12 bases not matched to a gene. Per germline, CDR1 SGHVS and CDR2 FNYEAQ. The CDR3 is 18 amino acids. The CDR3 DNA is TGTGCCAGCAGCCCGAATGGGGCCACTAGCGGGGCCTACAATGAGCAGTTCTTC. Protein: CASSPNGATSGAYNEQFF.

This clone was detected only once. The gene calls are TRBV30 and TRBJ1-3; a weak D match, TRBD1 (6 bases). The length of the CDR3 is 17 residues. The V end was cut by 2 bases, the J end by 0 bases, with 17 bases between. Germline assignment: CDR1 GTSNPN and CDR2 SVGIG (reference sequence). The CDR3 DNA sequence: TGTGCCTGGAGTAGGGTGGGGGCAGGGGACTCTGGAAACACCATATATTTT. Translated, it gives CAWSRVGAGDSGNTIYF.

The sample holds one count of this clone. Different DNA sequences within this sample yield the same CDR3. The V and J genes are TRBV7-2 and TRBJ2-3; 9 bases agree with TRBD2. This CDR3 has 14 amino acids. Germline-derived CDR1 and CDR2 are SGHTA and FQGNSA. The V gene end was trimmed by 3 bases and the J gene end by 3 bases; junction bases not matched to a gene: 1. The DNA for the CDR3 is TGTGCCAGCAGCTTTAGCGGGAGTACAGATACGCAGTATTTT. Encoded protein: CASSFSGSTDTQYF. The full variable domain, its missing parts supplied by reference TRBV7-2 and TRBJ2-3, is GAGVSQSPSNKVTEKGKDVELRCDPISGHTALYWYRQSLGQGLEFLIYFQGNSAPDKSGLPSDRFSAERTGGSVSTLTIQRTQQEDSAVYLCASSFSGSTDTQYFGPGTRLTVL.

The rearrangement links TRBV11-2 to TRBJ2-1, with TRBD2 matching over 10 bases. This CDR3 has 18 amino acids. V lost 1 base and J lost 0; bases outside the gene matches: 6. Germline V CDR1 and CDR2: SGHAT, FQNNGV. The CDR3 sequence is CASSLGVASGSSYNEQFF. As DNA, the CDR3 is TGTGCCAGCAGCTTAGGAGTGGCTAGCGGGAGCTCCTACAATGAGCAGTTCTTC. Filled out from reference TRBV11-2 and TRBJ2-1, the complete variable domain reads EAGVAQSPRYKIIEKRQSVAFWCNPISGHATLYWYQQILGQGPKLLIQFQNNGVVDDSQLPKDRFSAERLKGVDSTLKIQPAKLEDSAVYLCASSLGVASGSSYNEQFFGPGTRLTVL.

Notes on this clone: Germline is not matched at one junction end, which may reflect a read error. V is TRBV7-9 and J is TRBJ1-5, with 8 bases aligning to TRBD1. Germline CDR1 reads SEHNR; CDR2 reads FQNEAQ (reference sequence). The CDR3 loop spans 18 amino acids. CDR3 sequence: CSSSLAGQAGVSNQPQHF. CDR3 DNA sequence: TGTTCCAGCAGCCTAGCGGGACAGGCCGGGGTTAGCAATCAGCCCCAGCATTTT.

This rearrangement joins TRBV6-6 to TRBJ2-5; TRBD2 agrees at 8 bases. The CDR3 has 15 amino acids. The V and J ends lost 5 bases and 6 bases, in that order; junction bases with no gene match: 11. The germline V gene encodes CDR1 MNHNY and CDR2 SVGAGI (reference sequence). CDR3 sequence (DNA): TGTGCCAGCAGTACCCCCTCGGGAGGGAGAAAGACCCAGTACTTC. Protein sequence: CASSTPSGGRKTQYF.

The chain joins TRBV2 to TRBJ2-7; 12 bases map to TRBD2. Germline CDR1 is SNHLY and CDR2 is FYNNEI. The CDR3 length is 15 residues. V shed 6 bases and J 6 bases; nucleotides not matched to a gene: 9. DNA for the CDR3: TGTGCCAGCAGGGCGACTAGCGGGAGACCGGCCGAGCAGTACTTC. It yields the protein CASRATSGRPAEQYF.

The rearrangement uses TRBV27 and TRBJ2-7, with 7 positions matching TRBD1. Germline CDR1 MNHEY, CDR2 SMNVEV (reference sequence). CDR3 length: 14 residues. V lost 3 bases and J lost 3; bases outside the gene matches: 5. CDR3 coding DNA: TGTGCCAGCAGTTTCGACAGGGCGGGCTACGAGCAGTACTTC. Translation: CASSFDRAGYEQYF.

This chain uses TRBV19 with TRBJ2-2, with D tentatively TRBD2 (5 bases). Trimming left V 6 bases short and J 1 base short, with 6 bases between. Per germline, CDR1 LNHDA and CDR2 SQIVND (reference sequence). This CDR3 has 13 amino acids. CDR3 DNA: TGTGCCAGTAGAGGACTGAACACCGGGGAGCTGTTTTTT. Encoded protein: CASRGLNTGELFF.

The V and J genes are TRBV2 and TRBJ2-3; 9 bases map to TRBD1. Germline-derived CDR1 and CDR2 are SNHLY and FYNNEI. The V gene end was trimmed by 5 bases and the J gene end by 4 bases; junction bases not matched to a gene: 10. The CDR3 sequence is 16 residues long. CDR3 in amino acids: CASSPKGTGYSDTQYF. CDR3 bases: TGTGCCAGCAGTCCTAAAGGGACAGGGTATTCAGATACGCAGTATTTT.

This clone appeared a single time. The DNA for the CDR3 is TGTGCCAGCAGCCAAACGACAGGGTGGGAGCAGTACTTC. Its translation is CASSQTTGWEQYF. The chain couples TRBV4-2 to TRBJ2-7; 7 positions match TRBD1. This CDR3 region has 13 residues. The V gene end was trimmed by 2 bases and the J gene end by 7 bases; junction bases not matched to a gene: 5. In germline, CDR1 is LGHNA, CDR2 YNFKEQ.